What follows describes a single T cell receptor beta chain. Original methodology: Amplification from reference gene primers served as the basis for estimated nucleated cell counts. The data were produced by immunoSEQ multiplex PCR, yet TCRdb's version contains in-frame clones alone and is incomplete. D and trimming were read from the DNA, whereas the V and J calls and clone size are those reported in that table. The data contain fewer than 100,000 clones, more than 75% of them singletons. This specimen comes from a study of blood T cell repertoires in COVID-19. Study information: Collection of acute and convalescent COVID-19 samples took place in the United States, Italy and Spain. PBMCs, B-cell-depleted T cells, or T cells were the source of the cDNA or gDNA that made up the material.

The sequenced sample consisted of peripheral blood. The receptor was derived from a human donor in a cohort sampled during active COVID-19.

CDR3 bases: TGTGCCAGCAGCCCGGACAGGATGAACACTGAAGCTTTCTTT. Translating it yields CASSPDRMNTEAFF. The rearrangement uses TRBV3-1 (or the pseudogene TRBV3-2) and TRBJ1-1; 7 bases align to TRBD1. Per the germline V gene, CDR1 is LGHDT and CDR2 is YNNKEL (reference sequence). With V trimmed by 4 bases and J by 0 bases, 2 bases remained unmatched. The CDR3 totals 14 residues.